One and the same sample provided the 3 T cell receptor beta chains below, sequenced in a study of Ad26.COV2.S vaccination and SARS-CoV-2 variants. Sequencing used immunoSEQ multiplex PCR; TCRdb keeps in-frame clones, though not all of them. In the table there are about 350,000 clones, roughly nine tenths of which are singletons. The sequenced sample was peripheral blood, obtained after recovery from COVID-19. These receptors all stem from a human donor who had recovered from COVID-19.

V and J are TRBV9 and TRBJ2-2; possibly TRBD1 for D (6 bases). The length of the CDR3 is 15 residues. The germline V gene has CDR1 SGDLS and CDR2 YYNGEE. V was pared by 3 bases and J by 1 base, with 10 bases between. CDR3 in amino acids: CASSGVQGNTGELFF. CDR3 sequence (DNA): TGTGCCAGCAGCGGGGTACAGGGGAACACCGGGGAGCTGTTTTTT.

The CDR3 is CASGDLGYEQYF. CDR3 coding DNA: TGCGCCAGCGGGGACTTAGGCTACGAGCAGTACTTC. J is TRBJ2-7 and V is TRBV5-1, with TRBD2 as a possible D gene (6 bases). There are 12 residues in the CDR3. Trimming removed 7 bases at V and 3 bases at J, with 11 bases between. Germline V CDR1 and CDR2: SGHRS, YFSETQ.

V is TRBV7-6 and J is TRBJ1-2; D remains unclear. The germline V gene encodes CDR1 SGHVS and CDR2 FNYEAQ. The CDR3 loop spans 12 amino acids. Trimming left V 1 base short and J 7 bases short, with 7 bases between. CDR3 in DNA: TGTGCCAGCAGCTTAGGGGGAGGTGGCTACACCTTC. Amino acid sequence: CASSLGGGGYTF.